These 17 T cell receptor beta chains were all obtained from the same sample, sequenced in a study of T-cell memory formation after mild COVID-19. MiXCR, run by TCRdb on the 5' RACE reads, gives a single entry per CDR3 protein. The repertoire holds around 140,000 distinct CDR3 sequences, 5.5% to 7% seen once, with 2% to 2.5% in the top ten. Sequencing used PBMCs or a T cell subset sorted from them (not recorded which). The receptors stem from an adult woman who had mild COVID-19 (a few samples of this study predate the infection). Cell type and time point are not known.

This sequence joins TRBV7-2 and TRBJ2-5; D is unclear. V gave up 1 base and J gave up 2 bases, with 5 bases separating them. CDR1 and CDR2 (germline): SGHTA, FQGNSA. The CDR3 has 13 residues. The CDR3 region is CASSLESQETQYF. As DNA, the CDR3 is TGTGCCAGCAGCTTAGAATCACAAGAGACCCAGTACTTC.

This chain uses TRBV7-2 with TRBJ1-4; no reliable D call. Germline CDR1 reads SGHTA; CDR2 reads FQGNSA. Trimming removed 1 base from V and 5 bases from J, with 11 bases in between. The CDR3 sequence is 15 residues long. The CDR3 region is CASSLGGGFNEKLFF. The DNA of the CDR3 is TGTGCCAGCAGCTTAGGTGGCGGATTCAATGAAAAACTGTTTTTT.

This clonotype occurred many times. The CDR3 region has the DNA TGTGCCAGCAGTTATTCAGACCCAGCAGATACGCAGTATTTT. Encoded protein: CASSYSDPADTQYF. The chain has TRBV6-6 and TRBJ2-3; no reliable D call. The germline V gene has CDR1 MNHNY and CDR2 SVGAGI (reference sequence). The CDR3 consists of 14 residues. Trimming cost V 3 bases and J 4 bases, with 11 bases left between them.

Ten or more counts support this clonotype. The CDR3 protein is CASSLATGTSGRYNEQFF. In DNA form, the CDR3 reads TGTGCCAGCAGCTTAGCCACCGGGACTAGCGGGAGATACAATGAGCAGTTCTTC. The V and J genes are TRBV7-9 and TRBJ2-1, with 14 positions matching TRBD2. Germline V gives CDR1 SEHNR, CDR2 FQNEAQ (reference sequence). The length of the CDR3 is 18 residues. The trim removed 0 bases at V and 4 bases at J, leaving 5 bases unmatched.

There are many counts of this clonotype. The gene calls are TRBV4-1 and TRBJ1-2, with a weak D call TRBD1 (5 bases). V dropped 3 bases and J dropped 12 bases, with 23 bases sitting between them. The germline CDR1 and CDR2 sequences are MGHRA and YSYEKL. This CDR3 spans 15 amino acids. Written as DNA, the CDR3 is TGCGCCAGCAGCCAGCAGCTCGACAGCCTTAGGGCTAACACCTTC. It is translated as CASSQQLDSLRANTF.

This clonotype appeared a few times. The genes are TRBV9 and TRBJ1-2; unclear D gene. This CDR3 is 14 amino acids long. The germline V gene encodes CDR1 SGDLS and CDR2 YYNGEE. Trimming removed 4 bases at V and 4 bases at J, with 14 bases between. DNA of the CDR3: TGTGCCAGCAGCAGGCCCATCGCAGGCTATGGCTACACCTTC. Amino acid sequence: CASSRPIAGYGYTF.

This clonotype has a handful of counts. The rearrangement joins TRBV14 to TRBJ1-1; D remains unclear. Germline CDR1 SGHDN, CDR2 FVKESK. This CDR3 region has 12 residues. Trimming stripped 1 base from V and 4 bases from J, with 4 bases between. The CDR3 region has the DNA TGTGCCAGCAGCCAAGCTGTCACTGAAGCTTTCTTT. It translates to CASSQAVTEAFF.

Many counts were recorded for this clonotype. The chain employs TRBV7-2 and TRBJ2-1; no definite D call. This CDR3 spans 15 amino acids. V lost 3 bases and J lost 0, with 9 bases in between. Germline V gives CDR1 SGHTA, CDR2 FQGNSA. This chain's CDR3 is CASSFADFSYNEQFF. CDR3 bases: TGTGCCAGCAGCTTCGCTGACTTCTCCTACAATGAGCAGTTCTTC.

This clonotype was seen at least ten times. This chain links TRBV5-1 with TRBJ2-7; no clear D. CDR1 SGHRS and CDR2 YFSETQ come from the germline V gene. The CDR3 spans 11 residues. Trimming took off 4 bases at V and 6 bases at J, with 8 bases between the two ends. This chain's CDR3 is CASSLSTEQYF. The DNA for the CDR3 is TGCGCCAGCAGCCTTAGCACCGAGCAGTACTTC.

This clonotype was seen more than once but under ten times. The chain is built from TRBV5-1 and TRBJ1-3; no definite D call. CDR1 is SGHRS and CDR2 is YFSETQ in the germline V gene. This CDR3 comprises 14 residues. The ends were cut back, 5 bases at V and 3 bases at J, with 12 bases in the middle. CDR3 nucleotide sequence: TGCGCCAGCAGACCGGGAGGGAGTGGAAACACCATATATTTT. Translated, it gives CASRPGGSGNTIYF.

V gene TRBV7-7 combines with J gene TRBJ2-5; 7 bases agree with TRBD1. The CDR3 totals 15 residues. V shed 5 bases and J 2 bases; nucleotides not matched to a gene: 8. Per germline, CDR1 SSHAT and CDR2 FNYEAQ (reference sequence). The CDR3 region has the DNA TGTGCCAGCAGCCTAGGGGGCAACTTACAAGAGACCCAGTACTTC. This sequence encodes CASSLGGNLQETQYF.

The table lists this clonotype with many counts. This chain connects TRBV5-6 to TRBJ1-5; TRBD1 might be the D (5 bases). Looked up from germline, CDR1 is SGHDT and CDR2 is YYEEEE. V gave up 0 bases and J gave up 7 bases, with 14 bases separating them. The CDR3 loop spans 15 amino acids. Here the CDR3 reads CASSLVGERGQPQHF. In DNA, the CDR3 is TGTGCCAGCAGCTTGGTCGGGGAACGGGGGCAGCCCCAGCATTTT. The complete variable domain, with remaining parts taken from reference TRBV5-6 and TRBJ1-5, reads DAGVTQSPTHLIKTRGQQVTLRCSPKSGHDTVSWYQQALGQGPQFIFQYYEEEERQRGNFPDRFSGHQFPNYSSELNVNALLLGDSALYLCASSLVGERGQPQHFGDGTRLSIL.

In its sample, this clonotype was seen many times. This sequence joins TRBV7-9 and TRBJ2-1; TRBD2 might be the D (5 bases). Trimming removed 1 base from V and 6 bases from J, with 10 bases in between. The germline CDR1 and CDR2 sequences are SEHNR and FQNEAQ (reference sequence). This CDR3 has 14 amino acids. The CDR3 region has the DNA TGTGCCAGCAGCTTAGTTCGGGGTAGCAATGAGCAGTTCTTC. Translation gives CASSLVRGSNEQFF.

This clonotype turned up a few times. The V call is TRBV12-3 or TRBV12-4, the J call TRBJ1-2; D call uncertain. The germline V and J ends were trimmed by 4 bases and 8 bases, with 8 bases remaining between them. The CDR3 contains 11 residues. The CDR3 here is CASSSDTGYTF. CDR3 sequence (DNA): TGTGCCAGCAGTTCCGACACAGGCTACACCTTC.

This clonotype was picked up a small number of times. CDR3 coding DNA: TGTGCCAGCAGTGAACGCAGTTACTATGGCTACACCTTC. This sequence encodes CASSERSYYGYTF. This chain links TRBV6-1 with TRBJ1-2; no definite D call. The V and J ends lost 2 bases and 3 bases respectively, with 7 bases between them. CDR3 length: 13 amino acids. Germline V gene sequence: CDR1 MNHNS, CDR2 SASEGT.

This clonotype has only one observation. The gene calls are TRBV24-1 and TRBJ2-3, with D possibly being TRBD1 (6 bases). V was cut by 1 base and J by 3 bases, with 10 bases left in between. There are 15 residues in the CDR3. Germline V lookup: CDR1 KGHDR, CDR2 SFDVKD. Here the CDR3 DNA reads TGTGCCACCAGTGATTTCGGCAGGGGAACAGATACGCAGTATTTT. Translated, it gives CATSDFGRGTDTQYF.

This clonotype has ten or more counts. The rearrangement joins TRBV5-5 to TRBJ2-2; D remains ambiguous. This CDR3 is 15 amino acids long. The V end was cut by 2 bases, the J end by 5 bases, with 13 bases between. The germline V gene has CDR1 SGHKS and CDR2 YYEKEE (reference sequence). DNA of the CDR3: TGTGCCAGCAGCTTTTTGATTGGACGAACCGGGGAGCTGTTTTTT. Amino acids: CASSFLIGRTGELFF.